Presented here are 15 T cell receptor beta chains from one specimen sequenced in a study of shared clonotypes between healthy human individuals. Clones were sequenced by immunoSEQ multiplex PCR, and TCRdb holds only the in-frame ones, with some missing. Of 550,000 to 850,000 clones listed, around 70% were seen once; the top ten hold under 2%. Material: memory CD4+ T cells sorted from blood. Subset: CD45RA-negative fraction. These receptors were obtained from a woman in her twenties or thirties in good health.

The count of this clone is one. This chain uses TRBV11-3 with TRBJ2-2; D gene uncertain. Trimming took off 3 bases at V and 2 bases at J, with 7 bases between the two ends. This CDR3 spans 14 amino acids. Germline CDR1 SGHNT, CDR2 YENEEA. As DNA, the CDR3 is TGTGCCAGCAGCTTTGATGGTAACACCGGGGAGCTGTTTTTT. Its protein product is CASSFDGNTGELFF.

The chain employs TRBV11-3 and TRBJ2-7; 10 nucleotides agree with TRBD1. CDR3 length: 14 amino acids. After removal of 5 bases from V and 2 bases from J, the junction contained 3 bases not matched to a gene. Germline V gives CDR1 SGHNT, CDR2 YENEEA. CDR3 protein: CASSPGTGAYEQYF. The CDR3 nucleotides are TGTGCCAGCAGCCCCGGGACAGGGGCCTACGAGCAGTACTTC.

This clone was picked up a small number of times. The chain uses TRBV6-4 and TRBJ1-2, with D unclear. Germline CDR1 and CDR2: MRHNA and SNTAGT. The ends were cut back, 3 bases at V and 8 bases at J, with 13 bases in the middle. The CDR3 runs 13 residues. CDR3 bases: TGTGCCAGCAGTGAAATAGAGGGCGGCGGCTACACCTTC. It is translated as CASSEIEGGGYTF.

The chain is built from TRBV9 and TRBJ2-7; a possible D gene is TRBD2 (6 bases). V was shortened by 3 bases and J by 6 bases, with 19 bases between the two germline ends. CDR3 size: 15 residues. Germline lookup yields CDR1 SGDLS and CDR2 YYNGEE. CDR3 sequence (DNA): TGTGCCAGCAGCGGAGGGACTGGTTGGTTAGGCGAGCAGTACTTC. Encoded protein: CASSGGTGWLGEQYF.

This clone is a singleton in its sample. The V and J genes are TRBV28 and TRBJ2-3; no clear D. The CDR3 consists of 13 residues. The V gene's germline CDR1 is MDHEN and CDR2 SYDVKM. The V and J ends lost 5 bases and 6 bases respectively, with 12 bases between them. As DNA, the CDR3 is TGTGCCAGCAGTCCCCCGGCAGCCGATACGCAGTATTTT. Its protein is CASSPPAADTQYF.

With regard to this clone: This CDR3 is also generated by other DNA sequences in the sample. CDR3 sequence reads: CASSLGLAGNYEQYF. DNA of the CDR3: TGTGCCAGCAGCTTGGGACTAGCGGGGAATTACGAGCAGTACTTC. This chain connects TRBV5-4 to TRBJ2-7; 11 bases are shared with TRBD2. CDR3 length equals 15 residues. Germline V gene lookup returns CDR1 SGHNT and CDR2 YYREEE (reference sequence). V shed 0 bases, J shed 4 bases, and the junction held 3 bases outside the gene matches.

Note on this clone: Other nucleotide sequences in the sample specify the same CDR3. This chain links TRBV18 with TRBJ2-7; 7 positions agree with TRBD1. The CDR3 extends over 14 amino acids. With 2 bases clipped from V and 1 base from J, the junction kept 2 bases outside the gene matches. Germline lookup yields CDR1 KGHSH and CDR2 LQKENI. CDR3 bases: TGTGCCAGCTCACCAGGGACAGATTCCTACGAGCAGTACTTC. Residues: CASSPGTDSYEQYF.

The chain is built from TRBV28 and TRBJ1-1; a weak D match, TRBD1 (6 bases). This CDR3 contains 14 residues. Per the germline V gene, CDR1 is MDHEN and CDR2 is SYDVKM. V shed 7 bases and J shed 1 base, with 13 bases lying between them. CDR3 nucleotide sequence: TGTGCCAGCACCATTCCGGGGGCGAACACTGAAGCTTTCTTT. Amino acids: CASTIPGANTEAFF.

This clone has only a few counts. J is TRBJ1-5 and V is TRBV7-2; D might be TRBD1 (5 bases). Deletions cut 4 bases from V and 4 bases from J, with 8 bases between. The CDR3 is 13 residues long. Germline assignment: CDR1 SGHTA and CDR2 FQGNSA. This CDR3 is CASSSGVNQPQHF. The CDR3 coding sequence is TGTGCCAGCAGCTCGGGGGTAAATCAGCCCCAGCATTTT.

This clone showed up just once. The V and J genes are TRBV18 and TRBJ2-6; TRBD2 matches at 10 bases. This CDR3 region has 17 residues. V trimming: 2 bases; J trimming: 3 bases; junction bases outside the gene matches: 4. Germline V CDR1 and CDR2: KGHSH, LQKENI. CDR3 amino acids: CASSPYLAGVGANVLTF. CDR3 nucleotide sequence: TGTGCCAGCTCACCATATCTAGCGGGAGTTGGGGCCAACGTCCTGACTTTC. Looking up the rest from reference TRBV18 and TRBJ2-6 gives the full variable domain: NAGVMQNPRHLVRRRGQEARLRCSPMKGHSHVYWYRQLPEEGLKFMVYLQKENIIDESGMPKERFSAEFPKEGPSILRIQQVVRGDSAAYFCASSPYLAGVGANVLTFGAGSRLTVL.

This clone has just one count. Here the CDR3 reads CASSSPAGGKDTQYF. CDR3 DNA sequence: TGTGCCAGCAGCTCGCCAGCGGGAGGTAAAGATACGCAGTATTTT. The chain is built from TRBV7-8 and TRBJ2-3, with 9 bases aligning to TRBD2. V lost 4 bases and J lost 5; bases outside the gene matches: 7. Per the germline V gene, CDR1 is SGHVS and CDR2 is FQNEAQ. The CDR3 has 15 amino acids.

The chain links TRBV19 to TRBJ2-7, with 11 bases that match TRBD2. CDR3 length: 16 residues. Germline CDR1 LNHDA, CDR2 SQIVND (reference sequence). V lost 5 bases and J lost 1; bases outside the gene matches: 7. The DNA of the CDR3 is TGTGCCAGTAGTTCCCCCGGGACTAGCGGATCCTACGAGCAGTACTTC. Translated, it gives CASSSPGTSGSYEQYF.

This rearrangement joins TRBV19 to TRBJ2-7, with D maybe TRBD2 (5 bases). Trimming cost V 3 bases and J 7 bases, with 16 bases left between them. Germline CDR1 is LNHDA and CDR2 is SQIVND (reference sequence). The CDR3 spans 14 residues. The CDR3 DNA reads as TGTGCCAGTAGTATGGTTCTGAGACGAGGGGAGCAGTACTTC. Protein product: CASSMVLRRGEQYF.

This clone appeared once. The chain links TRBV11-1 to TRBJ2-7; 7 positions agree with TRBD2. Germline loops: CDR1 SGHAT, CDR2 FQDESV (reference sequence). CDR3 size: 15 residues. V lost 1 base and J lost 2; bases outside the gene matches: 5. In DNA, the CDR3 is TGTGCCAGCAGCTTAGGGGCGGGAGCGGCCTACGAGCAGTACTTC. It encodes CASSLGAGAAYEQYF. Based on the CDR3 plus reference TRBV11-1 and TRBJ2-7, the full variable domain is EAEVAQSPRYKITEKSQAVAFWCDPISGHATLYWYRQILGQGPELLVQFQDESVVDDSQLPKDRFSAERLKGVDSTLKIQPAELGDSAMYLCASSLGAGAAYEQYFGPGTRLTVT.

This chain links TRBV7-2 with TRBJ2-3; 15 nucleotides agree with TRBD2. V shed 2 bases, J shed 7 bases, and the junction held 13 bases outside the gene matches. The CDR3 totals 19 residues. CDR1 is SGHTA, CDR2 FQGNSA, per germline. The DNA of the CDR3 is TGTGCCAGCAGCTTAATCAGTGGACTAGCGGGAGGGCCGTACAATACGCAGTATTTT. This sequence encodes CASSLISGLAGGPYNTQYF.